The 25 T cell receptor beta chains below were found in one sample sequenced in a study of blood T cells in healthy people across ages. The second PCR ran 7 to 11 cycles with a sample-barcoded 5' primer and J-beta primers. TCRdb processed the 5' RACE reads anew with MiXCR; each CDR3 protein has one entry. The sample holds over 950,000 distinct CDR3 sequences, roughly 50% seen once. Source material: blood. The origin of the receptors is a woman between 55 and 75 years old in good health.

This clonotype was seen more than once but under ten times. The chain is built from TRBV27 and TRBJ1-6; a weak D match, TRBD1 (6 bases). Trimming shortened V by 3 bases and J by 7 bases, and 13 bases separated the two germline ends. CDR3 length: 15 residues. CDR1 and CDR2 (germline): MNHEY, SMNVEV (reference sequence). CDR3 residues: CASSLLGQRNSPLHF. In DNA, the CDR3 is TGTGCCAGCAGTTTGTTAGGACAGCGAAATTCACCCCTCCACTTT.

The V call is TRBV28, the J call TRBJ2-7; 9 bases are a match to TRBD2. J lost 3 bases, V lost 6 bases, and 6 bases had no gene match. This CDR3 comprises 14 residues. CDR1 MDHEN and CDR2 SYDVKM come from the germline V gene. CDR3 coding DNA: TGTGCCAGCAGCCTCGGGACTAGCCTCTACGAGCAGTACTTC. Translating it yields CASSLGTSLYEQYF.

The V gene is TRBV9, the J gene TRBJ1-2; maybe TRBD1 (5 bases). Germline V gene data show CDR1 as SGDLS and CDR2 as YYNGEE. This CDR3 contains 14 residues. Trimming left V 1 base short and J 6 bases short, with 13 bases between. CDR3 loop: CASSVMAGRDGYTF. The CDR3 DNA follows: TGTGCCAGCAGCGTAATGGCAGGGCGGGATGGCTACACCTTC.

The chain is built from TRBV7-8 and TRBJ1-6, with 7 bases aligning to TRBD1. The CDR3 extends over 15 amino acids. Germline V CDR1 and CDR2: SGHVS, FQNEAQ. With V trimmed by 6 bases and J by 5 bases, 7 bases remained unmatched. The CDR3 loop is CASRHRDSHNSPLHF. Written as DNA, the CDR3 is TGTGCCAGCAGACACAGGGACAGCCATAATTCACCCCTCCACTTT.

Here the CDR3 reads CASSPSEREQYF. DNA of the CDR3: TGTGCCAGCAGCCCCTCGGAGCGGGAGCAGTACTTC. This chain uses TRBV14 with TRBJ2-7; the D gene is possibly TRBD2 (5 bases). Trimming stripped 4 bases from V and 7 bases from J, with 11 bases between. Germline V lookup: CDR1 SGHDN, CDR2 FVKESK. The length of the CDR3 is 12 residues.

The rearrangement uses TRBV3-1 and TRBJ2-1; D is possibly TRBD1 or TRBD2 (5 bases each). V dropped 4 bases and J dropped 0 bases, with 13 bases sitting between them. CDR3 size: 16 residues. Germline CDR1 is LGHDT and CDR2 is YNNKEL (reference sequence). CDR3 region: CASSRWDASSYNEQFF. The CDR3 DNA sequence: TGTGCCAGCAGCCGCTGGGACGCTAGCTCCTACAATGAGCAGTTCTTC.

In its sample, this clonotype was seen a few times. The chain recombines TRBV12-3 or TRBV12-4 with TRBJ2-5, with TRBD1 identical over 7 bases. With 10 bases clipped from V and 3 bases from J, the junction kept 11 bases outside the gene matches. The length of the CDR3 is 14 residues. The CDR3 loop is CAKPTRDREETQYF. CDR3 nucleotide sequence: TGTGCCAAACCAACCCGGGACAGAGAAGAGACCCAGTACTTC.

The CDR3 loop reads CATSRDRLAGGCEQFF. DNA of the CDR3: TGTGCCACCAGCAGAGATCGACTAGCGGGAGGTTGTGAGCAGTTCTTC. The chain uses TRBV15 and TRBJ2-1; 13 nucleotides align to TRBD2. J was trimmed by 9 bases and V by 0 bases; bases with no gene match: 5. From germline, CDR1 is LNHNV and CDR2 YYDKDF (reference sequence). The CDR3 is 16 residues long.

This clonotype was observed at least ten times. The chain carries TRBV3-1 and TRBJ2-1; D is possibly TRBD2 (5 bases). Trimming removed 4 bases from V and 3 bases from J, with 19 bases in between. CDR1 is LGHDT, CDR2 YNNKEL, per germline (reference sequence). CDR3 length: 17 residues. The CDR3 region is CASSPESELEGYNEQFF. The CDR3, as DNA: TGTGCCAGCAGCCCAGAAAGTGAACTAGAAGGCTACAATGAGCAGTTCTTC.

The chain uses TRBV27 and TRBJ2-1; 7 bases align to TRBD2. Looked up from germline, CDR1 is MNHEY and CDR2 is SMNVEV (reference sequence). CDR3 length: 11 amino acids. V gave up 6 bases and J gave up 7 bases; unmatched junction bases: 0. The CDR3: CASRGGNEQFF. The CDR3 bases are TGTGCCAGCAGGGGAGGGAATGAGCAGTTCTTC.

The genes are TRBV7-2 and TRBJ1-2; D unresolved. The V gene's germline CDR1 is SGHTA and CDR2 FQGNSA. This CDR3 contains 14 residues. V was pared by 1 base and J by 6 bases, with 12 bases between. This chain's CDR3 is CASSLGPASNGYTF. The CDR3 DNA follows: TGTGCCAGCAGCTTAGGCCCAGCCTCCAATGGCTACACCTTC.

The chain recombines TRBV5-1 with TRBJ2-1; D perhaps matches TRBD1 (5 bases). V was cut by 0 bases and J by 5 bases, with 18 bases left in between. Germline lookup yields CDR1 SGHRS and CDR2 YFSETQ. The CDR3 covers 17 residues. This chain's CDR3 is CASSLAAGRWVHNEQFF. The CDR3 DNA reads TGCGCCAGCAGCTTGGCGGCAGGGCGGTGGGTACACAATGAGCAGTTCTTC.

The chain is built from TRBV4-2 and TRBJ2-4; weak D call: TRBD2 (6 bases). The J call may be faulty, since TRBJ2-7 better matches the DNA end. From germline, CDR1 is LGHNA and CDR2 YNFKEQ. This CDR3 contains 14 residues. The CDR3 loop is CASSRSSEVYEQYF. CDR3 sequence (DNA): TGTGCCAGCAGTCGATCTAGCGAGGTTTACGAGCAGTACTTC.

J is TRBJ2-3 and V is TRBV7-9; no definite D call. V was shortened by 5 bases and J by 2 bases, with 8 bases between the two germline ends. This CDR3 comprises 13 residues. Germline CDR1 and CDR2: SEHNR and FQNEAQ (reference sequence). As DNA, the CDR3 is TGTGCCAGCAGCGTGAGGCTCACAGATACGCAGTATTTT. It is translated as CASSVRLTDTQYF.

This clonotype was found a few times. The chain uses TRBV29-1 and TRBJ1-2; possibly TRBD1 for D (6 bases). Germline CDR1 is SQVTM and CDR2 is ANQGSEA. The CDR3 extends over 12 amino acids. V was trimmed by 7 bases and J by 2 bases, leaving 11 bases between them. CDR3 in amino acids: CSAADRNYGYTF. The CDR3, as DNA: TGCAGCGCTGCGGACAGAAACTATGGCTACACCTTC.

The V call is TRBV3-1, the J call TRBJ1-2, with 7 bases identical to TRBD1. Germline V gene data show CDR1 as LGHDT and CDR2 as YNNKEL (reference sequence). The V segment lost 5 bases and the J segment 4 bases; nucleotides outside the gene matches: 7. There are 14 residues in the CDR3. The CDR3 spells CASSNRQGLYGYTF. CDR3 nucleotide sequence: TGTGCCAGCAGCAACCGACAGGGCCTCTATGGCTACACCTTC. The variable domain in full, completed from reference TRBV3-1 and TRBJ1-2, reads DTAVSQTPKYLVTQMGNDKSIKCEQNLGHDTMYWYKQDSKKFLKIMFSYNNKELIINETVPNRFSPKSPDKAHLNLHINSLELGDSAVYFCASSNRQGLYGYTFGSGTRLTVV.

This clonotype is a singleton in its sample. V gene TRBV6-1 combines with J gene TRBJ2-7; the D gene is possibly TRBD2 (6 bases). Trimming cost V 3 bases and J 2 bases, with 14 bases left between them. The CDR3 is 15 residues long. Germline V gives CDR1 MNHNS, CDR2 SASEGT. CDR3 DNA sequence: TGTGCCAGCAGTGAGGGGCAGAGGACTACCTACGAGCAGTACTTC. It is translated as CASSEGQRTTYEQYF.

This rearrangement joins TRBV18 to TRBJ2-1, with 7 positions matching TRBD1. Germline loops: CDR1 KGHSH, CDR2 LQKENI. This CDR3 has 15 amino acids. The junction had 3 bases not matched to a gene; V was cut back by 1 base and J by 3 bases. DNA for the CDR3: TGTGCCAGCTCACCACGCCAGGGGGTCTACAATGAGCAGTTCTTC. It translates to CASSPRQGVYNEQFF.

The chain uses TRBV7-2 and TRBJ2-3; D is ambiguous. Looked up from germline, CDR1 is SGHTA and CDR2 is FQGNSA. V lost 5 bases and J 6 bases, leaving 12 bases between the germline ends. There are 13 residues in the CDR3. CDR3 nucleotide sequence: TGTGCCAGCAGCCAAGACGCACCCGATACGCAGTATTTT. Translation: CASSQDAPDTQYF.

The chain employs TRBV5-1 and TRBJ2-7; tentative D call: TRBD1 (6 bases). This CDR3 is 14 amino acids long. V was shortened by 4 bases and J by 7 bases, with 18 bases between the two germline ends. Per germline, CDR1 SGHRS and CDR2 YFSETQ. The CDR3 loop reads CASSQTATGKEQYF. CDR3 sequence (DNA): TGCGCCAGCAGCCAAACAGCCACAGGGAAGGAGCAGTACTTC.

The CDR3 is CASSSGRGQQPQHF. The CDR3 DNA reads as TGTGCCAGCAGTTCTGGGAGGGGGCAGCAGCCCCAGCATTTT. The chain joins TRBV28 to TRBJ1-5, with 7 bases fitting TRBD1. Germline CDR1 is MDHEN and CDR2 is SYDVKM. The ends lost 4 bases at V and 7 bases at J; junction bases unmatched: 7. The CDR3 runs to 14 residues.

The rearrangement links TRBV12-3 or TRBV12-4 to TRBJ1-1, with unresolved D. There are 13 residues in the CDR3. The V gene lost 3 bases and the J gene lost 4 bases, with 9 bases spanning the gap. Here the CDR3 DNA reads TGTGCCAGCAGTTTCTCGATCCTCACTGAAGCTTTCTTT. As protein: CASSFSILTEAFF.

V is TRBV11-2 and J is TRBJ2-5; possible D gene TRBD1, 7 bases. Per germline, CDR1 SGHAT and CDR2 FQNNGV. This CDR3 is built from 14 residues. The V and J ends lost 6 bases and 1 base respectively, with 12 bases between them. This chain's CDR3 is CASSQGGVQETQYF. As DNA, the CDR3 is TGTGCCAGCAGTCAGGGGGGAGTCCAAGAGACCCAGTACTTC.

Concerning this clonotype itself: A read error is possible here, since a much larger clone lies one base away. The chain employs TRBV4-3 and TRBJ1-5; tentative D call: TRBD1 (5 bases). Per germline, CDR1 LGHNA and CDR2 YSLEER. V dropped 4 bases and J dropped 3 bases, with 13 bases sitting between them. The CDR3 contains 15 residues. The CDR3 sequence is CASSRRRGTNQPQHF. In DNA, the CDR3 is TGCGCCAGCAGCCGAAGACGAGGGACCAATCAGCCCCAGCATTTT.

The rearrangement uses TRBV30 and TRBJ2-7, with D possibly matching TRBD1 (5 bases). CDR1 is GTSNPN, CDR2 SVGIG, per germline (reference sequence). CDR3 length equals 13 residues. V gave up 3 bases and J gave up 4 bases, with 13 bases separating them. The CDR3 bases are TGTGCCTGGAGACAGCTTGGGGCTTACGAGCAGTACTTC. It is translated as CAWRQLGAYEQYF.